This record covers a single TCR beta chain. Treatment given: oral pan-JAK inhibitor, 5-10 mg twice daily. The sample comes from a study of CD8+ T cells in alopecia areata. In each case, RNA was isolated and then reverse transcribed into cDNA as the sequencing template. Method: immunoSEQ multiplex PCR; TCRdb's copy keeps in-frame clones and lacks some. The sample lists about 190,000 clones, roughly 61% seen once, with around an eighth in the top ten. This CDR3 has 16 residues. The V and J ends lost 6 bases and 0 bases respectively, with 17 bases between them. Germline assignment: CDR1 SGHRS and CDR2 YFSETQ.

This receptor was taken from a human donor with alopecia areata. V gene TRBV5-1 combines with J gene TRBJ2-3; D might be TRBD1 (5 bases). Material: CD8+ T cells sorted from blood, obtained at week 24, from a patient treated with tofacitinib. The CDR3 coding sequence is TGCGCCAGCAACGAAGTCCTGGACATTAGCACAGATACGCAGTATTTT. Encoded protein: CASNEVLDISTDTQYF.